This T cell receptor beta chain was obtained from a study of T cell changes during pregnancy in multiple sclerosis. Profiling relied on immunoSEQ multiplex PCR, and the TCRdb table lists in-frame clones only, not all of them. The sample comprises about 45,000 clones, 85% to 95% of which are singletons, and approximately 2.9% rests with the top ten. Trimming at V came to 3 bases and at J to 3 bases, leaving 7 bases not matched to a gene. The CDR3 is made up of 15 amino acids. Per the germline V gene, CDR1 is SGHNT and CDR2 is YYREEE (reference sequence). The receptor comes from a female donor with multiple sclerosis, enrolled in a pregnancy study. This sequence joins TRBV5-4 and TRBJ2-7; TRBD1 agrees at 9 bases. Here the sequenced sample was CD8+ T cells from peripheral blood mononuclear cells, taken in the second trimester of pregnancy. For the CDR3, the DNA is TGTGCCAGCAGCTCCTGGGGGGACAGGGTCTACGAGCAGTACTTC. It specifies CASSSWGDRVYEQYF.